The present T cell receptor (beta chain) was sequenced within a study of cytomegalovirus exposure and HLA in healthy donors (TCRdb year 2017). Study-wide context: According to a later analysis, the 120 or so validation repertoires were produced on the same platform as the 666 repertoires of the first cohort. The aim of the study was to test whether cataloging public T cell receptors could identify signatures of past pathogen exposure. In addition to the first cohort of 666 subjects, a separate validation cohort of 100 to 150 different subjects was used. To predict cytomegalovirus infection status, the study combined high-throughput TCR immunosequencing, statistical association of individual TCRs with disease status, and machine learning.

Donors formed part of the validation cohort, which comprised over a hundred subjects and was distinct from the first cohort of under 800 subjects. Measured from the cysteine to the phenylalanine, the CDR3 is 16 residues long. The only DNA kept is the CDR3, 48 bases in frame from the first base. CDR1 and CDR2, looked up from the germline V gene, are SQVTM and ANQGSEA. Germline trimming amounts to 0 bases on V and 0 bases on J, with 7 as the count of junction bases outside the gene matches. The library came from the immunoSEQ multiplex PCR assay. The paper's data handling went like this. A statistical classification framework was built for diagnosing cytomegalovirus status from the catalog of TCR beta chain sequences. TCRdb provides this immuneACCESS table in a form limited to in-frame rearrangements. Some clones are lacking; in checked studies, under half of them reflect an unresolved V gene, and why the rest are absent is not known. That table supplies the V and J calls and clone size; D and trimming were determined from the DNA. In this sample the table shows about 240,000 clones, 70% to 90% of which occur a single time. The top ten clonotypes cover around 1.2% of the sample.

Notes on this clone: No antigen is known for it. Within one base of it there is no much larger clone, and no base qualities were kept.

Study-wide findings and limitations: According to the authors, the approach could potentially be generalized to other disease states and immunological phenotypes. A total of some 180 TCR beta chains were listed by the study as associated with cytomegalovirus. Of the cluster scores, around 95% were above 0 in a later analysis, which found that TCRs clustered in the first cohort also tended to co-occur in the approximately 110 validation repertoires. A few of the identified cytomegalovirus-associated TCR beta chains were confirmed in vitro to be specific for cytomegalovirus antigens. Across donors, most TCR sequences were observed very rarely, whereas some public TCRs were present in many individuals. A later analysis lacked HLA typing for the validation cohort, so it scored co-occurrence in that cohort across all 120 repertoires. The classifier was reported to diagnose cytomegalovirus status with high specificity and sensitivity in both the original and validation cohorts.

What was sequenced was PBMCs. The receptor was isolated from a woman in her twenties or thirties in good health and CMV-seropositive. The sequence links TRBV29-1 to TRBJ1-1, with 7 junctional bases fitting TRBD1. The DNA is as follows: TGCAGCGTTGAAGATCCTAAGGGGGCGATGAACACTGAAGCTTTCTTT. The resulting protein is CSVEDPKGAMNTEAFF.